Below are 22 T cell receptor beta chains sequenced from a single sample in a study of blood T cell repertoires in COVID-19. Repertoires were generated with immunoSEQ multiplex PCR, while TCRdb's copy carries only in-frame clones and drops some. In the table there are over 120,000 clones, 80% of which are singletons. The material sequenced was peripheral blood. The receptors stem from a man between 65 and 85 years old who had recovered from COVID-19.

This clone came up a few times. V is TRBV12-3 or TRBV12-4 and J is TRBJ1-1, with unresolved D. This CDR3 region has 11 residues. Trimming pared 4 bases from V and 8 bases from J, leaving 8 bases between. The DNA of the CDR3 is TGTGCCAGCAGTTACTTGACAGAAGCTTTCTTT. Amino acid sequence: CASSYLTEAFF.

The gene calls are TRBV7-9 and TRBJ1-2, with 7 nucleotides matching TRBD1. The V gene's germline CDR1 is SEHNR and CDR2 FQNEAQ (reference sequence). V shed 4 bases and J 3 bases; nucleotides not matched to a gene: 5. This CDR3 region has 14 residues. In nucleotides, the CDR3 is TGTGCCAGCAGCTGGGGACAGACGGACTATGGCTACACCTTC. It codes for CASSWGQTDYGYTF. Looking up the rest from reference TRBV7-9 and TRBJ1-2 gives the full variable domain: DTGVSQNPRHKITKRGQNVTFRCDPISEHNRLYWYRQTLGQGPEFLTYFQNEAQLEKSRLLSDRFSAERPKGSFSTLEIQRTEQGDSAMYLCASSWGQTDYGYTFGSGTRLTVV.

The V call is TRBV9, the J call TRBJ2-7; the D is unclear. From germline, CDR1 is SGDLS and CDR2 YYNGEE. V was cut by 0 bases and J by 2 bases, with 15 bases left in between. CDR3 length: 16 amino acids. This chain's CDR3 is CASSVGPAVQTYEQYF. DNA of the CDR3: TGTGCCAGCAGCGTAGGCCCTGCAGTCCAAACCTACGAGCAGTACTTC.

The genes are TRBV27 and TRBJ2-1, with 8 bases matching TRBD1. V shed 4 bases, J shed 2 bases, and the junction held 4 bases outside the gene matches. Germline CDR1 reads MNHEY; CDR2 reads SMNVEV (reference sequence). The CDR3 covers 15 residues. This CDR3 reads CASSYGTGAYNEQFF. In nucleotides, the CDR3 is TGTGCCAGCAGTTACGGGACAGGTGCCTACAATGAGCAGTTCTTC.

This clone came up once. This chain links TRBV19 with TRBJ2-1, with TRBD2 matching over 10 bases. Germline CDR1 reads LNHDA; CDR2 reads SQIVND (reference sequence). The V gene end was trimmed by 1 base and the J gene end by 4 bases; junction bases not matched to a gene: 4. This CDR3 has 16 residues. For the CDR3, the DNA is TGTGCCAGTAGTATAGTGGCAGCGGGAGGGTACAATGAGCAGTTCTTC. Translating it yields CASSIVAAGGYNEQFF.

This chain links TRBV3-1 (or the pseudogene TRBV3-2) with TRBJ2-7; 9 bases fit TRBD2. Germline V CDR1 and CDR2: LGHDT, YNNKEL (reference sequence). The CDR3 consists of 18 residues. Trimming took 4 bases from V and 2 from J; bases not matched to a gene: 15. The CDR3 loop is CASSRAGGGGAKTYEQYF. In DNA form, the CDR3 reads TGTGCCAGCAGCCGAGCGGGGGGCGGAGGAGCGAAAACCTACGAGCAGTACTTC.

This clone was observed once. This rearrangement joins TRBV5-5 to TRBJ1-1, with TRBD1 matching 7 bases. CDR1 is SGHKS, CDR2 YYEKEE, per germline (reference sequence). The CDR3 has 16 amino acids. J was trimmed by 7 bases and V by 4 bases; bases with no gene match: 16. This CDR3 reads CASSPRQGTSYSEAFF. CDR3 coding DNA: TGTGCCAGCAGCCCGAGACAGGGTACGAGCTACAGTGAAGCTTTCTTT.

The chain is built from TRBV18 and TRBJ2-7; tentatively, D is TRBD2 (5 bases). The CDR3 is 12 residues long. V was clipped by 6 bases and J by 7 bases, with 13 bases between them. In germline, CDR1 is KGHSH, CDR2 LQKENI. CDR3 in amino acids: CASSLSGGEQYF. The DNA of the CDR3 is TGTGCCAGCTCGCTCTCGGGCGGGGAGCAGTACTTC.

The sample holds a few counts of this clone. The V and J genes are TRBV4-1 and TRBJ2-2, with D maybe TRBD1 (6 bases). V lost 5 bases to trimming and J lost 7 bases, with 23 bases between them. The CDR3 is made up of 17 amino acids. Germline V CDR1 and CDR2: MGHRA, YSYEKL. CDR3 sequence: CASSYEHANRVGGELFF. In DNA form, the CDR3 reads TGCGCCAGCAGCTACGAACACGCGAACAGGGTTGGCGGGGAGCTGTTTTTT.

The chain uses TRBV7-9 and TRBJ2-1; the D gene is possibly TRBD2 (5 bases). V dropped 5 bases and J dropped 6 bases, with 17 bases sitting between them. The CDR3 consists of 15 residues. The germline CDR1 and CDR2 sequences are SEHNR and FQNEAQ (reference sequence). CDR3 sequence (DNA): TGTGCCAGCAGCCCCAAACAGCGGTTCAGCAATGAGCAGTTCTTC. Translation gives CASSPKQRFSNEQFF.

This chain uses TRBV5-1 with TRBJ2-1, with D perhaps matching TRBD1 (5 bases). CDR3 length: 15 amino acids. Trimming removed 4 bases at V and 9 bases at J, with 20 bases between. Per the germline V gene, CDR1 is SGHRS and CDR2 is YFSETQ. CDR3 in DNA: TGCGCCAGCAGCCTCACCCAGGGAATTGGGGTTGAGCAGTTCTTC. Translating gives CASSLTQGIGVEQFF.

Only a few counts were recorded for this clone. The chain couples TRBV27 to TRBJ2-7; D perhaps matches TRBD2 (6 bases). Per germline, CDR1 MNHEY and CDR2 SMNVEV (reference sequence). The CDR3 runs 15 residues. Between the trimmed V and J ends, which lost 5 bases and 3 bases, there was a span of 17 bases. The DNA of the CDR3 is TGTGCCAGCAGTCCCGCCGCAGCGGGCTTCTACGAGCAGTACTTC. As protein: CASSPAAAGFYEQYF.

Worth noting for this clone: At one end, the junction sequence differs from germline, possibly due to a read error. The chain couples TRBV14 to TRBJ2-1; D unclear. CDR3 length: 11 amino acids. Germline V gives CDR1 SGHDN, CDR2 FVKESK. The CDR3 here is CASSRHNVQFF. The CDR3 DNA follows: TGTGCCAGCAGCCGACACAATGTGCAGTTCTTC.

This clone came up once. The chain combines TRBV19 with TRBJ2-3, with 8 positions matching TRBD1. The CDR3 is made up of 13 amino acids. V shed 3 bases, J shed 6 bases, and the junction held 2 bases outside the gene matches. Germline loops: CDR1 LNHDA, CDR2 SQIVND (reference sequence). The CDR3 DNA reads TGTGCCAGTAGTATGACAGGGGCCGATACGCAGTATTTT. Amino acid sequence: CASSMTGADTQYF.

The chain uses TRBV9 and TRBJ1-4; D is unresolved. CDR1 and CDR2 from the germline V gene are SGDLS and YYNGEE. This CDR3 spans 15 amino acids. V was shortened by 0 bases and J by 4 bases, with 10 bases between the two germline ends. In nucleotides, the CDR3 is TGTGCCAGCAGCGTAGGAGGCAGTTTTAATGAAAAACTGTTTTTT. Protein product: CASSVGGSFNEKLFF.

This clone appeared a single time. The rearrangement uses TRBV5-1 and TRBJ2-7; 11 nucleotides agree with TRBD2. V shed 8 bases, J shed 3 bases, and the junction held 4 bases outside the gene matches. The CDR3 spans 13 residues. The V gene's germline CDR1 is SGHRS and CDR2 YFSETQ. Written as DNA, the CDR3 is TGCGCCAGTTCGACTAGCGGGGACTACGAGCAGTACTTC. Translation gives CASSTSGDYEQYF. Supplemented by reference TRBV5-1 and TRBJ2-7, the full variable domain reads KAGVTQTPRYLIKTRGQQVTLSCSPISGHRSVSWYQQTPGQGLQFLFEYFSETQRNKGNFPGRFSGRQFSNSRSEMNVSTLELGDSALYLCASSTSGDYEQYFGPGTRLTVT.

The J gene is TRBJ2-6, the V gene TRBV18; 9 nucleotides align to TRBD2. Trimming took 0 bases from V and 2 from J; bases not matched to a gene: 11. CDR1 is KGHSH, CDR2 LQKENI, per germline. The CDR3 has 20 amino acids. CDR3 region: CASSPPLGSGRFAGANVLTF. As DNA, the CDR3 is TGTGCCAGCTCACCACCGCTAGGTAGCGGGAGATTTGCTGGGGCCAACGTCCTGACTTTC.

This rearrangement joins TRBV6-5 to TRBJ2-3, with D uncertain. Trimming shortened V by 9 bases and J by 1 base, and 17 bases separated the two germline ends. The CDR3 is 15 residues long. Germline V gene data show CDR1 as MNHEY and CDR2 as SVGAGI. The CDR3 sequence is CASKNSLLRTDTQYF. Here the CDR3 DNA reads TGTGCCAGTAAAAACAGTCTACTCCGCACAGATACGCAGTATTTT.

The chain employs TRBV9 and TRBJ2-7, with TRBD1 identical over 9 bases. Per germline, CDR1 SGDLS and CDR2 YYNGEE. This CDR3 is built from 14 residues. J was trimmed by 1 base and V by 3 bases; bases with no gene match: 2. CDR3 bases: TGTGCCAGCAGCGGAGGACAGGGGTCCTACGAGCAGTACTTC. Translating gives CASSGGQGSYEQYF.

DNA of the CDR3: TGCGCCAGCAGCTTGGTTCCTTACGAGCAGTACTTC. It encodes CASSLVPYEQYF. V is TRBV5-1 and J is TRBJ2-7; D gene ambiguous. Per the germline V gene, CDR1 is SGHRS and CDR2 is YFSETQ. The CDR3 is made up of 12 amino acids. The V end was cut by 0 bases, the J end by 4 bases, with 5 bases between.

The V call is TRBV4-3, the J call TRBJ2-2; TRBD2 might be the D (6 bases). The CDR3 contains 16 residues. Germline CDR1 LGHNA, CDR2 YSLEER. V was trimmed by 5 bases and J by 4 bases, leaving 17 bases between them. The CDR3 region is CASSDQGRGGTGELFF. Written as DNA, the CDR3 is TGCGCCAGCAGCGACCAGGGTAGGGGAGGCACCGGGGAGCTGTTTTTT.

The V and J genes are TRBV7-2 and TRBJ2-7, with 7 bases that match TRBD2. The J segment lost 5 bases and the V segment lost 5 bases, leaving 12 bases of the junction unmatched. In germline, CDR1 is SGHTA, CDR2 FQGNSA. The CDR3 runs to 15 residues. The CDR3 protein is CASSRQAGIMNEQYF. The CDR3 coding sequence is TGTGCCAGCAGCCGTCAAGCGGGAATTATGAACGAGCAGTACTTC.